These 31 T cell receptor beta chains were sequenced from one sample in a study of cytomegalovirus exposure and HLA in healthy donors. The PCR contained 60 Vbeta and 13 Jbeta primers. Sequenced by immunoSEQ multiplex PCR; TCRdb stores in-frame clones only, minus some. Among about 130,000 clones listed, 72% were seen once. The sample consisted of PBMCs. The receptors come from a man aged 45 to 65 in good health and CMV-seropositive.

The chain joins TRBV6-5 to TRBJ2-3; 7 positions agree with TRBD2. Looked up from germline, CDR1 is MNHEY and CDR2 is SVGAGI. Germline trimming cut 7 bases from V and 0 bases from J; bases unmatched to any gene: 4. The CDR3 contains 14 residues. Here the CDR3 reads CASKGSGSTDTQYF. For the CDR3, the DNA is TGTGCCAGCAAGGGTAGCGGGAGCACAGATACGCAGTATTTT.

This chain uses TRBV2 with TRBJ1-2; 7 positions agree with TRBD1. Germline CDR1 SNHLY, CDR2 FYNNEI. There are 15 residues in the CDR3. With 0 bases clipped from V and 7 bases from J, the junction kept 8 bases outside the gene matches. The CDR3 loop reads CASSEARTGWGGYTF. The CDR3 DNA reads as TGTGCCAGCAGTGAAGCCCGGACAGGTTGGGGTGGCTACACCTTC. Drawing the rest from reference TRBV2 and TRBJ1-2, the complete variable domain is EPEVTQTPSHQVTQMGQEVILRCVPISNHLYFYWYRQILGQKVEFLVSFYNNEISEKSEIFDDQFSVERPDGSNFTLKIRSTKLEDSAMYFCASSEARTGWGGYTFGSGTRLTVV.

This clone was picked up one time. The chain couples TRBV7-2 to TRBJ1-4; 9 bases line up with TRBD1. The CDR3 totals 18 residues. The V gene's germline CDR1 is SGHTA and CDR2 FQGNSA. Germline trimming cut 5 bases from V and 8 bases from J; bases unmatched to any gene: 18. The CDR3 protein is CASSVTYPGQGSMEKLFF. The CDR3 nucleotides read TGTGCCAGCAGCGTGACCTACCCGGGACAGGGTTCGATGGAAAAACTGTTTTTT.

The rearrangement uses TRBV4-3 and TRBJ2-1, with D perhaps matching TRBD1 (7 bases). The CDR3 runs to 13 residues. Germline V gene lookup returns CDR1 LGHNA and CDR2 YSLEER. Deletions cut 4 bases from V and 8 bases from J, with 12 bases between. The CDR3 here is CASSRGTVDEQFF. DNA for the CDR3: TGCGCCAGCAGCCGCGGGACAGTCGATGAGCAGTTCTTC.

This clone was seen a few times. The rearrangement links TRBV2 to TRBJ1-5; D gene unclear. The germline V gene has CDR1 SNHLY and CDR2 FYNNEI. The CDR3 extends over 13 amino acids. V lost 5 bases and J lost 4, with 9 bases in between. CDR3: CASSLGPNQPQHF. The CDR3 nucleotides read TGTGCCAGCAGTTTGGGCCCTAATCAGCCCCAGCATTTT.

The chain is built from TRBV19 and TRBJ1-5, with 8 bases identical to TRBD1. CDR1 and CDR2 from the germline V gene are LNHDA and SQIVND (reference sequence). The CDR3 extends over 13 amino acids. V gave up 4 bases and J gave up 6 bases; unmatched junction bases: 2. The CDR3 sequence is CASSTDRGQPQHF. The CDR3, as DNA: TGTGCCAGTAGTACCGACAGGGGTCAGCCCCAGCATTTT.

This clone showed up just a few times. The rearrangement links TRBV7-8 to TRBJ1-1; 9 nucleotides match TRBD1. The length of the CDR3 is 13 residues. V lost 6 bases to trimming and J lost 4 bases; unmatched junction nucleotides: 3. The germline V gene has CDR1 SGHVS and CDR2 FQNEAQ. CDR3 sequence: CASRLDRGTEAFF. The CDR3 DNA follows: TGTGCCAGCAGGCTGGACAGGGGCACTGAAGCTTTCTTT.

This chain uses TRBV6-4 with TRBJ1-2; 7 bases are a match to TRBD1. V trimming: 5 bases; J trimming: 7 bases; junction bases outside the gene matches: 7. Germline values: CDR1 MRHNA, CDR2 SNTAGT. This CDR3 contains 13 residues. The CDR3 sequence: CASSTGESGGYTF. Here the CDR3 DNA reads TGTGCCAGCAGTACAGGGGAGAGCGGTGGCTACACCTTC.

The chain is built from TRBV7-9 and TRBJ1-4, with 9 bases aligning to TRBD1. The trim removed 3 bases at V and 8 bases at J, leaving 7 bases unmatched. Germline V gene data show CDR1 as SEHNR and CDR2 as FQNEAQ (reference sequence). The CDR3 is 15 residues long. In nucleotides, the CDR3 is TGTGCCAGCAGCTTGGGGGACAGGGTTGAGGAAAAACTGTTTTTT. Translating gives CASSLGDRVEEKLFF.

The chain uses TRBV6-6 and TRBJ2-7; the match to TRBD1 covers 7 bases. Trimming at V came to 5 bases and at J to 5 bases, leaving 6 bases not matched to a gene. Germline values: CDR1 MNHNY, CDR2 SVGAGI (reference sequence). The CDR3 runs 13 residues. As DNA, the CDR3 is TGTGCCAGCAGTCTCCCAACAGGGGACGAGCAGTACTTC. It translates to CASSLPTGDEQYF.

The chain couples TRBV7-2 to TRBJ1-4; 7 nucleotides align to TRBD1. Looked up from germline, CDR1 is SGHTA and CDR2 is FQGNSA. The junction had 6 bases not matched to a gene; V was cut back by 4 bases and J by 4 bases. The CDR3 totals 15 residues. The CDR3 DNA reads as TGTGCCAGCAGCTATAACAGGGGTAGTAATGAAAAACTGTTTTTT. Encoded protein: CASSYNRGSNEKLFF.

This chain connects TRBV27 to TRBJ2-3; 8 bases agree with TRBD2. CDR1 and CDR2 from the germline V gene are MNHEY and SMNVEV (reference sequence). The J segment lost 4 bases and the V segment lost 3 bases, leaving 6 bases of the junction unmatched. The CDR3 totals 15 residues. The CDR3 DNA reads as TGTGCCAGCAGTTTCTCCCGGGGGGGACCAGATACGCAGTATTTT. Protein: CASSFSRGGPDTQYF.

This clone was counted a single time. The rearrangement links TRBV6-1 to TRBJ2-5; 9 bases are a match to TRBD2. This CDR3 is built from 15 residues. The germline V gene encodes CDR1 MNHNS and CDR2 SASEGT. J was trimmed by 2 bases and V by 0 bases; bases with no gene match: 1. The CDR3 region is CASSEAAGGQETQYF. The CDR3 nucleotides are TGTGCCAGCAGTGAAGCGGCGGGGGGGCAAGAGACCCAGTACTTC.

This chain uses TRBV11-1 with TRBJ2-7; TRBD1 aligns across 7 bases. Germline CDR1 reads SGHAT; CDR2 reads FQDESV (reference sequence). The V gene end was trimmed by 4 bases and the J gene end by 2 bases; junction bases not matched to a gene: 5. The CDR3 has 14 amino acids. The CDR3 nucleotides read TGTGCCAGCAGCTCAGGACAGGCGGCCTACGAGCAGTACTTC. This codes for CASSSGQAAYEQYF.

The rearrangement links TRBV15 to TRBJ2-3; D is perhaps TRBD2 (6 bases). CDR1 and CDR2 from the germline V gene are LNHNV and YYDKDF (reference sequence). The CDR3 covers 16 residues. Between the trimmed V and J ends, which lost 0 bases and 1 base, there was a span of 11 bases. The CDR3 DNA is TGTGCCACCAGCAGAGATCCCGGGAGAGGCACAGATACGCAGTATTTT. Translation gives CATSRDPGRGTDTQYF.

This chain links TRBV5-1 with TRBJ2-7, with TRBD1 matching over 7 bases. This CDR3 is built from 13 residues. Germline CDR1 reads SGHRS; CDR2 reads YFSETQ. J lost 2 bases, V lost 4 bases, and 3 bases had no gene match. The CDR3 DNA sequence: TGCGCCAGCAGCACCGGGACAGCCTACGAGCAGTACTTC. Translating it yields CASSTGTAYEQYF.

This chain connects TRBV7-2 to TRBJ2-7; the match to TRBD1 covers 7 bases. V was clipped by 5 bases and J by 3 bases; unmatched bases: 7. The CDR3 is 14 amino acids. Germline CDR1 and CDR2: SGHTA and FQGNSA. The CDR3 loop reads CASSPRDSNYEQYF. DNA for the CDR3: TGTGCCAGCAGCCCCCGGGACAGCAACTACGAGCAGTACTTC.

The rearrangement uses TRBV11-3 and TRBJ2-3; D call uncertain. The CDR3 length is 13 residues. Trimming shortened V by 0 bases and J by 6 bases, and 7 bases separated the two germline ends. Germline assignment: CDR1 SGHNT and CDR2 YENEEA. CDR3 residues: CASSLDLWDTQYF. The CDR3 DNA is TGTGCCAGCAGCTTAGATCTATGGGATACGCAGTATTTT. Full variable domain (missing parts from reference TRBV11-3 and TRBJ2-3): EAGVVQSPRYKIIEKKQPVAFWCNPISGHNTLYWYLQNLGQGPELLIRYENEEAVDDSQLPKDRFSAERLKGVDSTLKIQPAELGDSAVYLCASSLDLWDTQYFGPGTRLTVL.

For the CDR3, the DNA is TGTGCCAGCAGCCCTCCGCGGGCAGGGGGCACGGAGACCCAGTACTTC. It encodes CASSPPRAGGTETQYF. The V call is TRBV7-9, the J call TRBJ2-5, with 8 bases aligning to TRBD1. V trimming: 5 bases; J trimming: 5 bases; junction bases outside the gene matches: 13. This CDR3 has 16 residues. Germline V gene data show CDR1 as SEHNR and CDR2 as FQNEAQ (reference sequence).

V usage is TRBV6-5 and J usage is TRBJ1-1, with D possibly matching TRBD1 (5 bases). This CDR3 contains 14 residues. Trimming took off 8 bases at V and 0 bases at J, with 13 bases between the two ends. Germline V gene data show CDR1 as MNHEY and CDR2 as SVGAGI. CDR3 region: CASARGSLNTEAFF. DNA for the CDR3: TGTGCCAGCGCCCGGGGGAGCTTGAACACTGAAGCTTTCTTT.

This clone showed up just a few times. As DNA, the CDR3 is TGCGCCAGCAGCCAAGATGGGCCGGGAAGAAAACTGTTTTTT. Its protein product is CASSQDGPGRKLFF. The V gene is TRBV4-1, the J gene TRBJ1-4; D gene ambiguous. The CDR3 covers 14 residues. V lost 0 bases, J lost 10 bases, and 12 bases lay in between. CDR1 and CDR2 from the germline V gene are MGHRA and YSYEKL.

The rearrangement joins TRBV11-3 to TRBJ2-2; 8 bases fit TRBD1. Germline V CDR1 and CDR2: SGHNT, YENEEA. This CDR3 has 14 amino acids. J gave up 7 bases and V 4 bases, and 5 bases lay outside the gene matches. The CDR3 is CASSWTGTGGELFF. The DNA of the CDR3 is TGTGCCAGCAGCTGGACTGGGACAGGCGGGGAGCTGTTTTTT.

The rearrangement uses TRBV27 and TRBJ1-5, with TRBD1 as a possible D gene (5 bases). Germline V gene data show CDR1 as MNHEY and CDR2 as SMNVEV (reference sequence). V lost 3 bases and J 6 bases, leaving 15 bases between the germline ends. The CDR3 sequence is 15 residues long. CDR3 nucleotide sequence: TGTGCCAGCAGTTTGATGGGGGGAGGGACTCAGCCCCAGCATTTT. This encodes CASSLMGGGTQPQHF.

V is TRBV7-3 and J is TRBJ2-1; 9 nucleotides agree with TRBD2. The V and J ends lost 1 base and 0 bases, in that order; junction bases with no gene match: 1. The V gene's germline CDR1 is SGHTA and CDR2 FQGTGA. This CDR3 is built from 16 residues. The CDR3 DNA sequence: TGTGCCAGCAGCTTAAGAGCGGGGGGCTCCTACAATGAGCAGTTCTTC. Protein: CASSLRAGGSYNEQFF. The full variable domain, rest sourced from reference TRBV7-3 and TRBJ2-1, is GAGVSQTPSNKVTEKGKYVELRCDPISGHTALYWYRQSLGQGPEFLIYFQGTGAADDSGLPNDRFFAVRPEGSVSTLKIQRTERGDSAVYLCASSLRAGGSYNEQFFGPGTRLTVL.

There are a few counts of this clone. Additional DNA sequences in this sample encode the identical CDR3. This chain connects TRBV27 to TRBJ1-2; 10 nucleotides line up with TRBD1. V shed 5 bases and J 5 bases; nucleotides not matched to a gene: 2. The CDR3 length is 13 residues. Germline V lookup: CDR1 MNHEY, CDR2 SMNVEV (reference sequence). In DNA form, the CDR3 reads TGTGCCAGCAGTCGGACAGGGGGATATGGCTACACCTTC. Translating it yields CASSRTGGYGYTF.

The chain uses TRBV6-5 and TRBJ2-7; D possibly corresponds to TRBD1 (5 bases). V lost 0 bases and J lost 2, with 11 bases in between. Germline V gene data show CDR1 as MNHEY and CDR2 as SVGAGI. The CDR3 covers 15 residues. The CDR3 DNA sequence: TGTGCCAGCAGTTACTCCCAGGGTGAAACCTACGAGCAGTACTTC. It specifies CASSYSQGETYEQYF.

This chain joins TRBV12-2 and TRBJ1-3. TRBV12-2 is annotated as a pseudogene. The CDR3 contains 14 residues. The CDR3, as DNA: TGTGCAAGTCGCGTTCGGAGCTCTGGAAACACCATATATTTT. It specifies CASRVRSSGNTIYF.

This chain links TRBV5-1 with TRBJ1-6; TRBD1 is a possible D gene (5 bases). With 3 bases removed from V and 0 bases from J, the gap between germline ends came to 13 bases. Germline lookup yields CDR1 SGHRS and CDR2 YFSETQ. This CDR3 spans 17 amino acids. The CDR3 is CASSSAGGGSYNSPLHF. The CDR3 DNA follows: TGCGCCAGCAGCTCTGCCGGCGGGGGCTCCTATAATTCACCCCTCCACTTT.

The chain carries TRBV19 and TRBJ2-3; tentatively, D is TRBD2 (6 bases). The CDR3 extends over 15 amino acids. The germline gives CDR1 LNHDA, CDR2 SQIVND (reference sequence). V was shortened by 1 base and J by 4 bases, with 12 bases between the two germline ends. The CDR3 DNA reads TGTGCCAGTAGTATAGGCGGGGCCGGGGCAGATACGCAGTATTTT. It translates to CASSIGGAGADTQYF.

The V gene is TRBV2, the J gene TRBJ1-1; D possibly corresponds to TRBD1 (6 bases). Germline CDR1 is SNHLY and CDR2 is FYNNEI. Trimming shortened V by 2 bases and J by 5 bases, and 15 bases separated the two germline ends. The length of the CDR3 is 15 residues. The CDR3 nucleotides are TGTGCCAGCAGTGAAAATGGACAGATGGGGACTGAAGCTTTCTTT. Translated: CASSENGQMGTEAFF.

The chain couples TRBV19 to TRBJ2-1, with TRBD2 matching 11 bases. After removal of 7 bases from V and 8 bases from J, the junction contained 7 bases not matched to a gene. The CDR3 has 14 residues. Germline CDR1 and CDR2: LNHDA and SQIVND (reference sequence). The DNA of the CDR3 is TGTGCCAGTAAGACTAGCGGGATATTGGATGAGCAGTTCTTC. Residues: CASKTSGILDEQFF.